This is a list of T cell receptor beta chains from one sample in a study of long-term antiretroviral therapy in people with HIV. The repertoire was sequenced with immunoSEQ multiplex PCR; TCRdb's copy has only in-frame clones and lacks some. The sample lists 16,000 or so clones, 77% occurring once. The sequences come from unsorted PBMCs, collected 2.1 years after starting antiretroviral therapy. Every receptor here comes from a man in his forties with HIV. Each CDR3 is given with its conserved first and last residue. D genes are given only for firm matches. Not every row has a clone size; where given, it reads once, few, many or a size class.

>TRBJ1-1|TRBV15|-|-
CATSRDGAELGTEAFF
TGTGCCACCAGCAGAGATGGAGCAGAGCTGGGCACTGAAGCTTTCTTT
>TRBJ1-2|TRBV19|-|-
CASSIEWDGYTF
TGTGCCAGTAGTATAGAATGGGATGGCTACACCTTC
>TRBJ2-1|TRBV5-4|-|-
CASGLQGGNEQFF
TGTGCCTCGGGACTCCAAGGGGGCAATGAGCAGTTCTTC
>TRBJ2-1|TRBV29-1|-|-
CSVPTGDEQFF
TGCAGCGTACCGACTGGGGATGAGCAGTTCTTC
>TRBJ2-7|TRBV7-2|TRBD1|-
CASSSSGGYEQYF
TGTGCCAGCAGCTCTTCAGGGGGCTACGAGCAGTACTTC
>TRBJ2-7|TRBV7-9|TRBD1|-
CASSPPDRGQYEQYF
TGTGCCAGCAGCCCGCCGGACAGGGGGCAATACGAGCAGTACTTC
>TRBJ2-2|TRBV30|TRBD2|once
CAWSVLAGATGTGELFF
TGTGCCTGGAGTGTACTAGCGGGGGCGACGGGGACCGGGGAGCTGTTTTTT
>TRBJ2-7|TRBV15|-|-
CATSRDTKTYEQYF
TGTGCCACCAGCAGGGACACAAAGACCTACGAGCAGTACTTC
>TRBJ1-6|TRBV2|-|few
CASSVAGWNSPLHF
TGTGCCAGCAGTGTGGCAGGGTGGAATTCACCCCTCCACTTT
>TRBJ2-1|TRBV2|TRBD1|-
CASSLTGRLYNEQFF
TGTGCCAGCAGCTTGACAGGGAGATTATACAATGAGCAGTTCTTC
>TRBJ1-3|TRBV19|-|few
CASSIDLSGNTIYF
TGTGCCAGTAGTATAGACCTTTCCGGAAACACCATATATTTT
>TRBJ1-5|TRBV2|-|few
CASRGLGGSNQPQHF
TGTGCCAGCAGAGGCCTCGGGGGGAGCAATCAGCCCCAGCATTTT
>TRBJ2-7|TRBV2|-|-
CASSAYSAGVYEQYF
TGTGCCAGCAGTGCCTACAGCGCCGGGGTCTACGAGCAGTACTTC
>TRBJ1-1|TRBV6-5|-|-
CASSFRLNTEAFF
TGTGCCAGCAGTTTTCGCCTGAACACTGAAGCTTTCTTT
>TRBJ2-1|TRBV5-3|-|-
CARSSPDGGSSYNEQFF
TGTGCCAGAAGCTCTCCGGACGGAGGGAGCTCCTACAATGAGCAGTTCTTC
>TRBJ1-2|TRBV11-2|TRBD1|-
CASSLAGGNGYTF
TGTGCCAGCAGCTTGGCAGGGGGCAATGGCTACACCTTC
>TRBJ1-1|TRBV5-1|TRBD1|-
CASSFYRGAMNTEAFF
TGCGCCAGCAGCTTCTACAGGGGTGCCATGAACACTGAAGCTTTCTTT
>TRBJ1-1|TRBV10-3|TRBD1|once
CAIWDRGENTEAFF
TGTGCCATCTGGGACAGGGGTGAGAACACTGAAGCTTTCTTT
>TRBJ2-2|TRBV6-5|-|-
CASSYSNGAGELFF
TGTGCCAGCAGTTACTCCAACGGTGCCGGGGAGCTGTTTTTT
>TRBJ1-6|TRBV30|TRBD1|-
CACLKGDSAYNSPLHF
TGTGCCTGTTTAAAGGGGGACAGCGCCTATAATTCACCCCTCCACTTT
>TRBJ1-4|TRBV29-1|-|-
CSVGHGGEKLFF
TGCAGCGTCGGGCATGGAGGTGAAAAACTGTTTTTT
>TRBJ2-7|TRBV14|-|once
CASSPIGAIGSYEQYF
TGTGCCAGCAGCCCAATCGGGGCTATCGGGTCCTACGAGCAGTACTTC
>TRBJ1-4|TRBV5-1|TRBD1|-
CASRLQGADEKLFF
TGCGCCAGCAGATTACAGGGGGCGGACGAAAAACTGTTTTTT